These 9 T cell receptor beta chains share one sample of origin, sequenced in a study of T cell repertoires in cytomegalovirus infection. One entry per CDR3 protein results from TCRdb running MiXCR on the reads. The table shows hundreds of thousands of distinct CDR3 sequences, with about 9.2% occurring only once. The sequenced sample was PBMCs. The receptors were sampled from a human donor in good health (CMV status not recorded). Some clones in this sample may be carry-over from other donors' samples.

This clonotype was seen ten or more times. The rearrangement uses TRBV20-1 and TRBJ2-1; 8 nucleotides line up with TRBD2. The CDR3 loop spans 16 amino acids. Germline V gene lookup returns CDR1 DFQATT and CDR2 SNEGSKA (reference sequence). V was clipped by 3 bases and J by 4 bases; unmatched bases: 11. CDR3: CSASSLSGGLYNEQFF. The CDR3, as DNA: TGCAGTGCTAGCTCCCTCAGCGGGGGTCTGTACAATGAGCAGTTCTTC.

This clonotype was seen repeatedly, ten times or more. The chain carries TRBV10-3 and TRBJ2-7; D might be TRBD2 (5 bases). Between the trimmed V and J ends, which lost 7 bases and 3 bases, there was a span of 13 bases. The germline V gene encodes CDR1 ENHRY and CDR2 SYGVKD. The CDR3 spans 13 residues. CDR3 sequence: CAITQKGGYEQYF. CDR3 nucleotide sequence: TGTGCCATCACCCAAAAAGGAGGCTACGAGCAGTACTTC.

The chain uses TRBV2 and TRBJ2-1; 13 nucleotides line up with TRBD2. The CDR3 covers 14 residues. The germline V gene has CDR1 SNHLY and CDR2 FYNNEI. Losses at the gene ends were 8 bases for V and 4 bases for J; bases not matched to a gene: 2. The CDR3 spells CASLTSGGYNEQFF. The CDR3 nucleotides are TGTGCCAGCTTGACTAGCGGGGGGTACAATGAGCAGTTCTTC.

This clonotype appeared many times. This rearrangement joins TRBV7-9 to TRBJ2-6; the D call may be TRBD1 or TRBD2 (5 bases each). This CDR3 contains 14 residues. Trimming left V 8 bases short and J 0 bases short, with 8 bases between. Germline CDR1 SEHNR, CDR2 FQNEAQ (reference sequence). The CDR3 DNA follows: TGTGCCAGCCCAGGGACCTCTGGGGCCAACGTCCTGACTTTC. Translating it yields CASPGTSGANVLTF. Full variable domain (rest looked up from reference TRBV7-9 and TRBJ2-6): DTGVSQNPRHKITKRGQNVTFRCDPISEHNRLYWYRQTLGQGPEFLTYFQNEAQLEKSRLLSDRFSAERPKGSFSTLEIQRTEQGDSAMYLCASPGTSGANVLTFGAGSRLTVL.

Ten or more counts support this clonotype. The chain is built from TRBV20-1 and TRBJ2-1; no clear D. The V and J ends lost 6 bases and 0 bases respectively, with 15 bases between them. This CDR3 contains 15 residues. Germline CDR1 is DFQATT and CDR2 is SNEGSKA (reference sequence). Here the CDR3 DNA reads TGCAGTGCCGCCTCGGGTCCCAGCTCCTACAATGAGCAGTTCTTC. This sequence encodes CSAASGPSSYNEQFF.

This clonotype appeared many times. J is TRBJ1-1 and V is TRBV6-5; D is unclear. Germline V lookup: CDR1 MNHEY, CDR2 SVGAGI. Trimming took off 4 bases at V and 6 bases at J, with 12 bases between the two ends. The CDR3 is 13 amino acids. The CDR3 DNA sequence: TGTGCCAGCAGTTCCCCACACAACGCTGAAGCTTTCTTT. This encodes CASSSPHNAEAFF.

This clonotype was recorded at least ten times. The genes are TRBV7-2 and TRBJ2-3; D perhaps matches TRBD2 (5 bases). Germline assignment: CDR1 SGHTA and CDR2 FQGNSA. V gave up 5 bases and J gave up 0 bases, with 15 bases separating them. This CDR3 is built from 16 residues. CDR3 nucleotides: TGTGCCAGCAGCCAAAGAGCGGAAACTAGCACAGATACGCAGTATTTT. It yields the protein CASSQRAETSTDTQYF. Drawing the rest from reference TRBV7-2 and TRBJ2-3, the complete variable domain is GAGVSQSPSNKVTEKGKDVELRCDPISGHTALYWYRQSLGQGLEFLIYFQGNSAPDKSGLPSDRFSAERTGGSVSTLTIQRTQQEDSAVYLCASSQRAETSTDTQYFGPGTRLTVL.

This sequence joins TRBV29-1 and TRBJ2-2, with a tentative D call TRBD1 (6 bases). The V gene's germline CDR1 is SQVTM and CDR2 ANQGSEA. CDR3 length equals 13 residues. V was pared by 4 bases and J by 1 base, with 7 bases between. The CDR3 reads CSVVDRNTGELFF. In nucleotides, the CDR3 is TGCAGCGTTGTGGACAGGAACACCGGGGAGCTGTTTTTT.

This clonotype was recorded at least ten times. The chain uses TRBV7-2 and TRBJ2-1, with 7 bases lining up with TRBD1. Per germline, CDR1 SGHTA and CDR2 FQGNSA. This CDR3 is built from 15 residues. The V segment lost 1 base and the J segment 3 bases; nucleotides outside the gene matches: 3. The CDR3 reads CASSLGGQSYNEQFF. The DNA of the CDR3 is TGTGCCAGCAGCTTAGGGGGACAGAGCTACAATGAGCAGTTCTTC.